The T cell receptor beta chain described here comes from a study of early T cells in non-severe SARS-CoV-2 infection. Study-wide background: Unpaired chains resulted from sequencing bulk RNA of unsorted whole blood. The study, taken as a whole, reports: In VDJdb matching, anti-spike CD8 responses were favored while private and CD4 specificities went missing.

Attachment of unique molecular identifiers to individual cDNA molecules was performed. MiXCR, run by TCRdb on the 5' RACE reads, gives a single entry per CDR3 protein. Of some 58,000 distinct CDR3 sequences in the sample, around 13% were seen once. Of note for this clonotype: Its antigen is unidentified.

The ends were cut back, 6 bases at V and 4 bases at J, with 13 bases in the middle. The CDR3 totals 12 residues. CDR1 and CDR2 from the germline V gene are SQVTM and ANQGSEA. Input material: whole blood. The receptor comes from an adult who was a healthcare worker with PCR-confirmed SARS-CoV-2 infection or an uninfected control (not recorded which). This sequence joins TRBV29-1 and TRBJ2-7; D may correspond to TRBD1 or TRBD2 (5 bases each). The CDR3 nucleotides read TGCAGCGTCCGAGGGGATAAGTACGAGCAGTACTTC. Translating it yields CSVRGDKYEQYF.